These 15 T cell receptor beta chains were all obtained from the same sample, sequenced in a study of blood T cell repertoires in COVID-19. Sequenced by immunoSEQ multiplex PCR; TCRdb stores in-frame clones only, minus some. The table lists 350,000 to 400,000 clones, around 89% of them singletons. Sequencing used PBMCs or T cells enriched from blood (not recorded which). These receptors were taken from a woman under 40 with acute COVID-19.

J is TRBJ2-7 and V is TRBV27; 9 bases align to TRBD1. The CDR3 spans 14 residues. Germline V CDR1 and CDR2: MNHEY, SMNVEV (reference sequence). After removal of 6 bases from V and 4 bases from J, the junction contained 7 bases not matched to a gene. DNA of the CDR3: TGTGCCAGCAGAATGGGGACAGGGCCATACGAGCAGTACTTC. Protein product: CASRMGTGPYEQYF.

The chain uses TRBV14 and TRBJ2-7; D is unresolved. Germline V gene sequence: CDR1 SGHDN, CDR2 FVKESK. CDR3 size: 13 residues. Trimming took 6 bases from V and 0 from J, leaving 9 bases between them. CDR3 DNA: TGTGCCAGCAGGCACTCGAACTCCTACGAGCAGTACTTC. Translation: CASRHSNSYEQYF. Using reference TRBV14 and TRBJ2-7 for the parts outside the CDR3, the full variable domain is EAGVTQFPSHSVIEKGQTVTLRCDPISGHDNLYWYRRVMGKEIKFLLHFVKESKQDESGMPNNRFLAERTGGTYSTLKVQPAELEDSGVYFCASRHSNSYEQYFGPGTRLTVT.

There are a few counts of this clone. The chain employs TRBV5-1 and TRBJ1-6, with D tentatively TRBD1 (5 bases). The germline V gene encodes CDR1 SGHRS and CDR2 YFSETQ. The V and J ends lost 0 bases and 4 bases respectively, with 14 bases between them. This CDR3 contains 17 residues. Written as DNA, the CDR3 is TGCGCCAGCAGCTTGGCGGCAGGGAATGATTATAATTCACCCCTCCACTTT. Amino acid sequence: CASSLAAGNDYNSPLHF.

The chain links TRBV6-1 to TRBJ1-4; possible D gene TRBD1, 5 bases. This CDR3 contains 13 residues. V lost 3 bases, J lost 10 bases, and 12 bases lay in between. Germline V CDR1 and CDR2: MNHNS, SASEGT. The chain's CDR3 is CASSDLQGVKLFF. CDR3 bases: TGTGCCAGCAGTGACCTGCAGGGCGTAAAACTGTTTTTT.

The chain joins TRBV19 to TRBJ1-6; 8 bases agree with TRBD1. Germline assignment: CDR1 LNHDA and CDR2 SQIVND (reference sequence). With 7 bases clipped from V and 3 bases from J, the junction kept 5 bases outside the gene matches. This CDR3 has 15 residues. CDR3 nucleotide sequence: TGTGCCAGTAACAGGGGGTTCAACTATAATTCACCCCTCCACTTT. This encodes CASNRGFNYNSPLHF.

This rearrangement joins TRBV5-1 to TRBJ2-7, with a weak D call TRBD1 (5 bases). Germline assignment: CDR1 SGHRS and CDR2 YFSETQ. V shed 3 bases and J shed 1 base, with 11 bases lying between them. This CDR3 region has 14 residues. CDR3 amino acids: CASSSQGHSYEQYF. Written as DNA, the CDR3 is TGCGCCAGCAGCTCCCAAGGACATTCCTACGAGCAGTACTTC.

The CDR3 loop reads CASSARGPPGDTQYF. The CDR3 region has the DNA TGTGCCAGCAGCGCCCGTGGCCCTCCGGGAGATACGCAGTATTTT. This chain links TRBV7-3 with TRBJ2-3; D is ambiguous. The CDR3 has 15 residues. Trimming took off 5 bases at V and 5 bases at J, with 17 bases between the two ends. The V gene's germline CDR1 is SGHTA and CDR2 FQGTGA.

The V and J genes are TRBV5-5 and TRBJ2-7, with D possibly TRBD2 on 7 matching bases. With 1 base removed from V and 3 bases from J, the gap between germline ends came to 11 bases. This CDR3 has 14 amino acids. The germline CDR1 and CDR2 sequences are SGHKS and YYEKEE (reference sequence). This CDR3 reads CASSLTGGGYEQYF. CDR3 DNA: TGTGCCAGCAGCTTGACGGGGGGCGGCTACGAGCAGTACTTC.

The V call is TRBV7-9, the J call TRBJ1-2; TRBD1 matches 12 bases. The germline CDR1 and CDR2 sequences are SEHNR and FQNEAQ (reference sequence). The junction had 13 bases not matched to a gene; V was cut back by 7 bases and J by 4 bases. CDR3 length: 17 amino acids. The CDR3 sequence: CASNLAGTGGHPYGYTF. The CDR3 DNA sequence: TGTGCCAGCAACCTAGCCGGGACAGGGGGCCATCCCTATGGCTACACCTTC.

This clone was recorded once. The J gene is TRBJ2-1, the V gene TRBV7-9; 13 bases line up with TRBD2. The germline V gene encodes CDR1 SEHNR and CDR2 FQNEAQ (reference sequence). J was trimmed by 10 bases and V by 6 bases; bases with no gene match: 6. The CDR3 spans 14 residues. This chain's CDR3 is CASRGLAGKDEQFF. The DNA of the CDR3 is TGTGCCAGCAGGGGACTAGCGGGGAAGGACGAGCAGTTCTTC.

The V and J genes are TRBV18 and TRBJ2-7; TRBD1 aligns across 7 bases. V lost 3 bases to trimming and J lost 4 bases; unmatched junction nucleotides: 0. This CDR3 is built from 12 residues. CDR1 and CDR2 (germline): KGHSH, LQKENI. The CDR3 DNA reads TGTGCCAGCTCACCCAGGGGGTACGAGCAGTACTTC. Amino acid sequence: CASSPRGYEQYF.

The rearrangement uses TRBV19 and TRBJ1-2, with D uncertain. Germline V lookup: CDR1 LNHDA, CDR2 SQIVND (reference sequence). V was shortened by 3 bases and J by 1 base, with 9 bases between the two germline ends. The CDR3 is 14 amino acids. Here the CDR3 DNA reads TGTGCCAGTAGTATCAGGAATCTTAACTATGGCTACACCTTC. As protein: CASSIRNLNYGYTF.

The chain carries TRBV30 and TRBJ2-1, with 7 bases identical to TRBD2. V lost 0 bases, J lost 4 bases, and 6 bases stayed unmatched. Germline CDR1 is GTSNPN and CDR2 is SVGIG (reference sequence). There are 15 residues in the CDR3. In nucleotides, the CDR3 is TGTGCCTGGAGTGTAAGTAGCGGGCCGTACAATGAGCAGTTCTTC. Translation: CAWSVSSGPYNEQFF.

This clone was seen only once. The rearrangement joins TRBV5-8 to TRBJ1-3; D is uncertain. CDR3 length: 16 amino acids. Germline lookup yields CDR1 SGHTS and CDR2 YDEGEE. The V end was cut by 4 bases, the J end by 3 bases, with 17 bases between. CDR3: CASSLAGRSFGNTIYF. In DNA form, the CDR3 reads TGTGCCAGCAGCCTTGCAGGTCGTTCGTTTGGAAACACCATATATTTT. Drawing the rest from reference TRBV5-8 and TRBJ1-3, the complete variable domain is EAGVTQSPTHLIKTRGQQATLRCSPISGHTSVYWYQQALGLGLQFLLWYDEGEERNRGNFPPRFSGRQFPNYSSELNVNALELEDSALYLCASSLAGRSFGNTIYFGEGSWLTVV.

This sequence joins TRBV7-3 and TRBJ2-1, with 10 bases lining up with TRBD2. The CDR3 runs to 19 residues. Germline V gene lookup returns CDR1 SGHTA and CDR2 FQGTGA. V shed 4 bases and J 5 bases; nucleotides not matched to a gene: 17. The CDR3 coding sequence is TGTGCCAGCAGCTACCGGATAGGACTAGCGGCGGGGGTAAACAATGAGCAGTTCTTC. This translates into CASSYRIGLAAGVNNEQFF.